The 10 T cell receptor beta chains reported below all come from one sample, sequenced in a study of blood T cell repertoires in COVID-19. The protocol was immunoSEQ multiplex PCR, while the TCRdb copy is restricted to in-frame clones and leaves out a portion. This table holds approximately 200,000 clones, 70% to 90% found once. Sequencing used PBMCs or T cells enriched from blood (not recorded which). Receptor source: a man in his forties or fifties who had recovered from COVID-19.

The V and J genes are TRBV30 and TRBJ1-5, with D possibly being TRBD1 (5 bases). Germline CDR1 and CDR2: GTSNPN and SVGIG (reference sequence). The V gene lost 0 bases and the J gene lost 6 bases, with 15 bases spanning the gap. The CDR3 totals 15 residues. The CDR3 DNA follows: TGTGCCTGGAGTGTACAGACGACAGTTGGTCAGCCCCAGCATTTT. Amino acids: CAWSVQTTVGQPQHF.

This chain links TRBV9 with TRBJ2-1, with a possible D match to TRBD1 (6 bases). The CDR3 extends over 13 amino acids. Germline-derived CDR1 and CDR2 are SGDLS and YYNGEE. Trimming stripped 4 bases from V and 8 bases from J, with 13 bases between. The CDR3 is CASSTRGGDEQFF. In nucleotides, the CDR3 is TGTGCCAGCAGCACCCGAGGGGGAGATGAGCAGTTCTTC. Full variable domain (outside the CDR3, taken from reference TRBV9 and TRBJ2-1): DSGVTQTPKHLITATGQRVTLRCSPRSGDLSVYWYQQSLDQGLQFLIQYYNGEERAKGNILERFSAQQFPDLHSELNLSSLELGDSALYFCASSTRGGDEQFFGPGTRLTVL.

The chain is built from TRBV10-2 and TRBJ1-1, with D possibly matching TRBD1 (6 bases). Trimming took off 4 bases at V and 11 bases at J, with 14 bases between the two ends. CDR3 length: 12 residues. Per the germline V gene, CDR1 is WSHSY and CDR2 is SAAADI. Here the CDR3 reads CASSASGARAFF. CDR3 DNA sequence: TGCGCCAGCAGTGCGTCAGGGGCTAGGGCTTTCTTT.

V gene TRBV6-5 combines with J gene TRBJ2-2; TRBD2 matches 8 bases. Germline values: CDR1 MNHEY, CDR2 SVGAGI. J gave up 2 bases and V 4 bases, and 6 bases lay outside the gene matches. The CDR3 has 16 residues. The DNA for the CDR3 is TGTGCCAGCAGTTCCCCCGGGACTAGAAACACCGGGGAGCTGTTTTTT. Its translation is CASSSPGTRNTGELFF.

This chain uses TRBV19 with TRBJ2-7; D perhaps matches TRBD2 (7 bases). Deletions cut 5 bases from V and 7 bases from J, with 30 bases between. The CDR3 runs to 18 residues. The germline CDR1 and CDR2 sequences are LNHDA and SQIVND (reference sequence). The CDR3 sequence is CASSSREGQGFPGWEQYF. CDR3 coding DNA: TGTGCCAGTAGTTCTAGGGAGGGACAAGGCTTCCCGGGATGGGAGCAGTACTTC.

The rearrangement joins TRBV18 to TRBJ1-5; 9 bases line up with TRBD1. V trimming: 6 bases; J trimming: 7 bases; junction bases outside the gene matches: 10. The CDR3 has 15 amino acids. Looked up from germline, CDR1 is KGHSH and CDR2 is LQKENI. The CDR3 DNA follows: TGTGCCAGCTCCGCGGGACAGGGTCTGAGACAGCCCCAGCATTTT. Residues: CASSAGQGLRQPQHF.

The V and J genes are TRBV7-8 and TRBJ2-2; 7 bases are a match to TRBD1. The trim removed 5 bases at V and 3 bases at J, leaving 12 bases unmatched. Germline lookup yields CDR1 SGHVS and CDR2 FQNEAQ. CDR3 length: 17 residues. The CDR3 is CASSLKPSTGHTGELFF. The CDR3 bases are TGTGCCAGCAGCCTAAAGCCTTCGACAGGGCACACCGGGGAGCTGTTTTTT.

This clone was observed a few times. The chain combines TRBV2 with TRBJ1-1; D not certain. CDR1 is SNHLY, CDR2 FYNNEI, per germline. Trimming shortened V by 4 bases and J by 1 base, and 7 bases separated the two germline ends. This CDR3 is built from 13 residues. Written as DNA, the CDR3 is TGTGCCAGCAGTGGAAACAGGAACACTGAAGCTTTCTTT. The encoded protein is CASSGNRNTEAFF.

V is TRBV5-8 and J is TRBJ2-3; weak D call: TRBD2 (6 bases). The CDR3 has 14 amino acids. V lost 2 bases to trimming and J lost 3 bases, with 10 bases between them. Germline V gene data show CDR1 as SGHTS and CDR2 as YDEGEE. This CDR3 reads CASSFGRSTDTQYF. CDR3 coding DNA: TGTGCCAGCAGCTTCGGGAGATCGACAGATACGCAGTATTTT. The full variable domain, with the rest looked up from reference TRBV5-8 and TRBJ2-3, is EAGVTQSPTHLIKTRGQQATLRCSPISGHTSVYWYQQALGLGLQFLLWYDEGEERNRGNFPPRFSGRQFPNYSSELNVNALELEDSALYLCASSFGRSTDTQYFGPGTRLTVL.

DNA for the CDR3: TGTGCCAGCAGTCTAATTCAGGGTCGGGAGGGGATGAACACTGAAGCTTTCTTT. Translation: CASSLIQGREGMNTEAFF. J is TRBJ1-1 and V is TRBV7-9; D is perhaps TRBD1 (5 bases). Germline V gives CDR1 SEHNR, CDR2 FQNEAQ (reference sequence). V lost 6 bases to trimming and J lost 0 bases, with 23 bases between them. This CDR3 contains 18 residues.